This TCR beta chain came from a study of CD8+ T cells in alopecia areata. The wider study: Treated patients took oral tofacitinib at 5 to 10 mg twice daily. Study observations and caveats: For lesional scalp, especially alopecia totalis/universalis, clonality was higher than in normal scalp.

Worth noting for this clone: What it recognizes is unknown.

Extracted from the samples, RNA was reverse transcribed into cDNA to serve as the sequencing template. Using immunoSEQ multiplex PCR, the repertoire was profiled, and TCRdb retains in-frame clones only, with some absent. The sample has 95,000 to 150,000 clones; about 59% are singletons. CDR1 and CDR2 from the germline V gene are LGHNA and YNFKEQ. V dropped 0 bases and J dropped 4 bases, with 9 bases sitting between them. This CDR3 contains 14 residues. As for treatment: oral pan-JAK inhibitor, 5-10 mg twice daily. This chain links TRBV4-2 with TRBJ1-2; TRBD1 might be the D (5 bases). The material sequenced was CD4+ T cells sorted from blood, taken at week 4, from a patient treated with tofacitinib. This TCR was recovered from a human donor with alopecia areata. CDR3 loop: CASSQDQGSYGYTF. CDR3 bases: TGTGCCAGCAGCCAAGACCAGGGTTCCTATGGCTACACCTTC.